This entry lists 15 T cell receptor beta chains sequenced from one sample in a study of beta chain features in type 1 diabetes. Reverse transcribing all isolated RNA meant expressed TCRB transcripts were sequenced. Produced via immunoSEQ multiplex PCR; TCRdb's table is partial and in-frame only. In the table there are just under 150,000 clones, about 10% of which are singletons. Material: naive CD4+ T cells from blood. The receptors were sampled from a man aged 18 to 29 in good health.

This clone appeared a single time. This chain connects TRBV7-9 to TRBJ2-7, with 9 nucleotides matching TRBD1. Trimming cost V 5 bases and J 0 bases; bases outside gene matches: 5. Looked up from germline, CDR1 is SEHNR and CDR2 is FQNEAQ (reference sequence). This CDR3 comprises 15 residues. CDR3 in DNA: TGTGCCAGCAGCCGGACAGGGGTCCTCTCCTACGAGCAGTACTTC. This translates into CASSRTGVLSYEQYF.

This clone was observed many times. This rearrangement joins TRBV4-3 to TRBJ2-7, with TRBD1 matching over 9 bases. CDR3 length: 16 residues. Germline-derived CDR1 and CDR2 are LGHNA and YSLEER. The V gene end was trimmed by 4 bases and the J gene end by 4 bases; junction bases not matched to a gene: 11. This chain's CDR3 is CASSPSDRGLGYEQYF. The CDR3 DNA follows: TGCGCCAGCAGCCCATCGGACAGGGGATTGGGGTACGAGCAGTACTTC.

The rearrangement links TRBV5-1 to TRBJ2-1; 8 nucleotides agree with TRBD2. The length of the CDR3 is 16 residues. The germline V gene encodes CDR1 SGHRS and CDR2 YFSETQ. Trimming cost V 0 bases and J 4 bases; bases outside gene matches: 6. The CDR3 loop is CASSLVSGGGYNEQFF. CDR3 bases: TGCGCCAGCAGCTTGGTCTCGGGGGGGGGATACAATGAGCAGTTCTTC. Variable domain in full (rest from reference TRBV5-1 and TRBJ2-1): KAGVTQTPRYLIKTRGQQVTLSCSPISGHRSVSWYQQTPGQGLQFLFEYFSETQRNKGNFPGRFSGRQFSNSRSEMNVSTLELGDSALYLCASSLVSGGGYNEQFFGPGTRLTVL.

The V gene is TRBV7-2, the J gene TRBJ1-3, with D uncertain. Between the trimmed V and J ends, which lost 6 bases and 2 bases, there was a span of 17 bases. The CDR3 extends over 16 amino acids. Germline values: CDR1 SGHTA, CDR2 FQGNSA. The CDR3 loop is CASSITNLIPGNTIYF. The CDR3 nucleotides read TGTGCCAGCAGTATAACAAATTTAATACCTGGAAACACCATATATTTT.

This clone showed up just a few times. The chain has TRBV28 and TRBJ2-5; 9 nucleotides line up with TRBD1. V was clipped by 2 bases and J by 5 bases; unmatched bases: 6. The CDR3 extends over 15 amino acids. Per germline, CDR1 MDHEN and CDR2 SYDVKM. The DNA of the CDR3 is TGTGCCAGCAGTTTACGGACAGGGGTTAGGGAGACCCAGTACTTC. Residues: CASSLRTGVRETQYF.

This clone was found a few times. The chain has TRBV7-8 and TRBJ2-6; 9 bases align to TRBD1. Germline-derived CDR1 and CDR2 are SGHVS and FQNEAQ. J gave up 1 base and V 5 bases, and 9 bases lay outside the gene matches. CDR3 length: 18 amino acids. For the CDR3, the DNA is TGTGCCAGCAGCCCAGGGACAGGGTTCGGGTCTGGGGCCAACGTCCTGACTTTC. This codes for CASSPGTGFGSGANVLTF.

This clone came up a few times. The chain carries TRBV13 and TRBJ2-6; 7 positions match TRBD2. After removal of 1 base from V and 4 bases from J, the junction contained 10 bases not matched to a gene. Germline assignment: CDR1 PRHDT and CDR2 FYEKMQ (reference sequence). The CDR3 is 18 residues long. This CDR3 reads CASSLVSGRARGANVLTF. For the CDR3, the DNA is TGTGCCAGCAGCTTAGTTAGCGGGCGGGCGCGGGGGGCCAACGTCCTGACTTTC.

The rearrangement joins TRBV10-2 to TRBJ2-3; 8 nucleotides agree with TRBD1. The CDR3 extends over 14 amino acids. After removal of 8 bases from V and 5 bases from J, the junction contained 9 bases not matched to a gene. The germline CDR1 and CDR2 sequences are WSHSY and SAAADI. The chain's CDR3 is CASSETGVEDTQYF. In DNA, the CDR3 is TGCGCCAGCTCGGAGACAGGGGTCGAAGATACGCAGTATTTT.

This clone came up a few times. This chain connects TRBV18 to TRBJ2-5, with D perhaps TRBD2 (5 bases). CDR3 length equals 13 residues. V lost 0 bases and J lost 4, with 6 bases in between. Germline-derived CDR1 and CDR2 are KGHSH and LQKENI. The DNA of the CDR3 is TGTGCCAGCTCACCACCGGACTTAGAGACCCAGTACTTC. Protein: CASSPPDLETQYF.

The sample holds a few counts of this clone. J is TRBJ2-3 and V is TRBV1; the DNA was not used to check the table's D call, TRBD2. TRBV1 represents a pseudogene. This CDR3 is built from 15 residues. CDR3 nucleotide sequence: TGCACCAGCAGCCCGCGGGGGGCCGGGACAGATACGCAGTATTTT. It is translated as CTSSPRGAGTDTQYF.

This rearrangement joins TRBV7-6 to TRBJ1-4; TRBD1 matches at 10 bases. Germline V CDR1 and CDR2: SGHVS, FNYEAQ. The trim removed 1 base at V and 8 bases at J, leaving 4 bases unmatched. This CDR3 comprises 15 residues. CDR3 bases: TGTGCCAGCAGCTTAGGGGGACAGGGGAGGGAAAAACTGTTTTTT. Its translation is CASSLGGQGREKLFF.

The V and J genes are TRBV4-1 and TRBJ2-6; 10 nucleotides align to TRBD1. Unmatched junction bases numbered 8, after V lost 6 bases and J lost 0 bases. This CDR3 comprises 18 residues. Per the germline V gene, CDR1 is MGHRA and CDR2 is YSYEKL. The chain's CDR3 is CASRPTGGLSSGANVLTF. CDR3 coding DNA: TGCGCCAGCAGACCGACAGGGGGCCTTAGCTCTGGGGCCAACGTCCTGACTTTC.

The sample holds a few counts of this clone. The V and J genes are TRBV6-6 and TRBJ2-7, with D tentatively TRBD2 (6 bases). This CDR3 contains 16 residues. V lost 0 bases to trimming and J lost 0 bases, with 12 bases between them. CDR1 and CDR2 (germline): MNHNY, SVGAGI (reference sequence). Here the CDR3 DNA reads TGTGCCAGCAGTTACTCGACTAGGGGACCCTCCTACGAGCAGTACTTC. Protein product: CASSYSTRGPSYEQYF.

The chain joins TRBV5-1 to TRBJ2-3, with 10 nucleotides matching TRBD2. J lost 6 bases, V lost 3 bases, and 7 bases had no gene match. Germline-derived CDR1 and CDR2 are SGHRS and YFSETQ. The CDR3 length is 15 residues. The CDR3 coding sequence is TGCGCCAGCAGCTCGCAAGCGGGGGGGCATGATACGCAGTATTTT. Translating gives CASSSQAGGHDTQYF.

The chain carries TRBV19 and TRBJ2-5; 13 bases fit TRBD2. This CDR3 comprises 14 residues. Germline V CDR1 and CDR2: LNHDA, SQIVND (reference sequence). Losses at the gene ends were 4 bases for V and 9 bases for J; bases not matched to a gene: 5. The CDR3 DNA reads TGTGCCAGTAGTACCGGGACTAGCGGGGCGGCCCAGTACTTC. This gives the protein CASSTGTSGAAQYF. Complete variable domain (other parts from reference TRBV19 and TRBJ2-5): DGGITQSPKYLFRKEGQNVTLSCEQNLNHDAMYWYRQDPGQGLRLIYYSQIVNDFQKGDIAEGYSVSREKKESFPLTVTSAQKNPTAFYLCASSTGTSGAAQYFGPGTRLLVL.